A single sample is the source of the 9 T cell receptor beta chains below, sequenced in a study of human T cells and chemical hapten exposure. TCRdb re-called the RACE reads with MiXCR, one entry per CDR3 protein. The data contain about 83,000 distinct CDR3 sequences, approximately 8% of them singletons. Time point described: patch test 1, 2 weeks after DPC sensitization. As to treatment: therapeutic diphenylcyclopropenone sensitization with weekly scalp DPC. The sample consisted of whole blood, taken in connection with sensitization to the hapten diphenylcyclopropenone (DPC). The source of these receptors is a woman between 25 and 40 years old with alopecia areata. Some clones in this sample may be carry-over from other donors' samples.

This clonotype was picked up a small number of times. The genes are TRBV29-1 and TRBJ1-6, with 7 nucleotides matching TRBD1. CDR3 length: 12 amino acids. CDR1 SQVTM and CDR2 ANQGSEA come from the germline V gene. Trimming cost V 6 bases and J 8 bases; bases outside gene matches: 4. CDR3 bases: TGCAGCGTCCAAACAGGGGATTCACCCCTCCACTTT. This gives the protein CSVQTGDSPLHF.

V gene TRBV27 combines with J gene TRBJ2-6; D may match TRBD1 or TRBD2 (6 bases each). The CDR3 totals 18 residues. The germline V gene has CDR1 MNHEY and CDR2 SMNVEV (reference sequence). Deletions cut 10 bases from V and 0 bases from J, with 22 bases between. CDR3 DNA: TGTGCCACCCACCCCAGTGGGGGGACACTCTCTGGGGCCAACGTCCTGACTTTC. Protein product: CATHPSGGTLSGANVLTF.

There are a few counts of this clonotype. The V call is TRBV10-3, the J call TRBJ2-3; TRBD1 or TRBD2 may be the D gene (5 bases each). The germline V and J ends were trimmed by 6 bases and 4 bases, with 29 bases remaining between them. This CDR3 has 19 residues. Germline CDR1 is ENHRY and CDR2 is SYGVKD. CDR3 sequence reads: CAIRPRAGQRGITSDTQYF. Written as DNA, the CDR3 is TGTGCCATCAGGCCCCGGGCGGGCCAGAGGGGAATCACATCAGATACGCAGTATTTT.

The rearrangement joins TRBV3-1 to TRBJ1-5; weak D call: TRBD1 (5 bases). Germline V gives CDR1 LGHDT, CDR2 YNNKEL (reference sequence). This CDR3 has 15 residues. The germline V and J ends were trimmed by 2 bases and 2 bases, with 10 bases remaining between them. The chain's CDR3 is CASSQKGLGNQPQHF. The CDR3 DNA reads TGTGCCAGCAGCCAAAAGGGACTGGGCAATCAGCCCCAGCATTTT.

The gene calls are TRBV10-3 and TRBJ1-1, with 7 bases lining up with TRBD1. Trimming at V came to 9 bases and at J to 4 bases, leaving 14 bases not matched to a gene. Per germline, CDR1 ENHRY and CDR2 SYGVKD. The CDR3 extends over 15 amino acids. In DNA form, the CDR3 reads TGTGCCATAGGTCGACAGGGTATTAGCGGCACTGAAGCTTTCTTT. It yields the protein CAIGRQGISGTEAFF.

This clonotype showed up many times. CDR3 loop: CASSVAWDFSSTDTQYF. CDR3 bases: TGTGCCAGCAGCGTAGCTTGGGACTTCTCCAGCACAGATACGCAGTATTTT. The chain is built from TRBV9 and TRBJ2-3; D is perhaps TRBD2 (6 bases). V was shortened by 0 bases and J by 0 bases, with 14 bases between the two germline ends. This CDR3 has 17 amino acids. CDR1 SGDLS and CDR2 YYNGEE come from the germline V gene.

This clonotype has a handful of counts. The chain uses TRBV5-1 and TRBJ2-6, with 7 positions matching TRBD1. V gave up 4 bases and J gave up 8 bases; unmatched junction bases: 6. The CDR3 extends over 14 amino acids. The germline V gene has CDR1 SGHRS and CDR2 YFSETQ. As DNA, the CDR3 is TGCGCCAGCAGCCCCGGGGACAGCTCCAACGTCCTGACTTTC. This codes for CASSPGDSSNVLTF. The full variable domain, its missing parts supplied by reference TRBV5-1 and TRBJ2-6, is KAGVTQTPRYLIKTRGQQVTLSCSPISGHRSVSWYQQTPGQGLQFLFEYFSETQRNKGNFPGRFSGRQFSNSRSEMNVSTLELGDSALYLCASSPGDSSNVLTFGAGSRLTVL.

On this clonotype: It may be a read error: a sequence one base away is much more abundant. This chain joins TRBV18 and TRBJ2-3; a weak D match, TRBD1 (6 bases). The V end was cut by 0 bases, the J end by 2 bases, with 21 bases between. This CDR3 is built from 19 residues. CDR1 KGHSH and CDR2 LQKENI come from the germline V gene. The CDR3 DNA sequence: TGTGCCAGCTCACCACCACGGGGCCGGGACAAGGGGTCCACAGATACGCAGTATTTT. It translates to CASSPPRGRDKGSTDTQYF.

At least ten counts were recorded for this clonotype. The chain is built from TRBV12-3 or TRBV12-4 and TRBJ2-7; D is perhaps TRBD1 (8 bases). The CDR3 loop spans 15 amino acids. With 5 bases removed from V and 5 bases from J, the gap between germline ends came to 19 bases. The CDR3 sequence: CASSTLQGGSDEQYF. The CDR3 nucleotides read TGTGCCAGCAGTACCCTACAGGGGGGGAGCGACGAGCAGTACTTC.